Presented here are 26 T cell receptor beta chains from one specimen sequenced in a study of T cells expressing NK-cell markers. TCRdb reprocessed the 5' RACE reads and stores each CDR3 protein as one record, lacking DNA. There are roughly 420,000 distinct CDR3 sequences in the sample, with 7.3% held by the top ten. The sample taken for sequencing was blood T cells: a sorted CD56 or NKG2C T cell subset, CD4+ or CD8+ T cells, or bulk PBMC T cells (not recorded which). These receptors were obtained from a woman aged 18 to 69 in good health.

The V and J genes are TRBV2 and TRBJ2-7; absent DNA, TCRdb's TRBD2 call cannot be checked. Looked up from germline, CDR1 is SNHLY and CDR2 is FYNNEI. The CDR3 is 15 amino acids. CDR3 region: CASKRATDARGEQYF.

The rearrangement uses TRBV20-1 and TRBJ2-3; TCRdb indicates TRBD2, and absent DNA this call remains unverified. The germline V gene has CDR1 DFQATT and CDR2 SNEGSKA (reference sequence). The CDR3 extends over 19 amino acids. CDR3 protein: CSARGGLAGIIDSTDTQYF.

This chain links TRBV4-1 with TRBJ1-1. CDR1 and CDR2 (germline): MGHRA, YSYEKL. This CDR3 has 14 residues. CDR3 region: CASSQGYDTVEAFF.

V gene TRBV12-3 or TRBV12-4 combines with J gene TRBJ2-3. The CDR3 sequence is 13 residues long. This chain's CDR3 is CASSFARADTQYF.

The V gene is TRBV9, the J gene TRBJ1-2; the TCRdb D gene call, TRBD1, has no DNA to confirm it. The length of the CDR3 is 15 residues. The germline CDR1 and CDR2 sequences are SGDLS and YYNGEE. Here the CDR3 reads CASSVQGAGNYGYTF.

The CDR3 loop reads CSALPGQETQYF. The J gene is TRBJ2-5, the V gene TRBV20-1; TCRdb returns TRBD2, unconfirmable since there is no DNA. This CDR3 is built from 12 residues. From germline, CDR1 is DFQATT and CDR2 SNEGSKA (reference sequence).

The J gene is TRBJ1-1, the V gene TRBV7-2. CDR1 and CDR2 (germline): SGHTA, FQGNSA. The CDR3 consists of 13 residues. The CDR3 spells CASSLVFGGEAFF. Looking up the rest from reference TRBV7-2 and TRBJ1-1 gives the full variable domain: GAGVSQSPSNKVTEKGKDVELRCDPISGHTALYWYRQSLGQGLEFLIYFQGNSAPDKSGLPSDRFSAERTGGSVSTLTIQRTQQEDSAVYLCASSLVFGGEAFFGQGTRLTVV.

V and J are TRBV27 and TRBJ1-2; the TCRdb D gene call, TRBD1, has no DNA to confirm it. CDR3 size: 14 residues. Germline V CDR1 and CDR2: MNHEY, SMNVEV (reference sequence). CDR3 sequence: CASSFGGRGGGYTF.

The chain joins TRBV5-1 to TRBJ2-5; TCRdb calls TRBD1, which cannot be checked without DNA. Germline V gene lookup returns CDR1 SGHRS and CDR2 YFSETQ. CDR3 length: 14 residues. The CDR3 region is CASSPNRAQETQYF. The whole variable domain, filled in from reference TRBV5-1 and TRBJ2-5, reads KAGVTQTPRYLIKTRGQQVTLSCSPISGHRSVSWYQQTPGQGLQFLFEYFSETQRNKGNFPGRFSGRQFSNSRSEMNVSTLELGDSALYLCASSPNRAQETQYFGPGTRLLVL.

J is TRBJ2-5 and V is TRBV14; no DNA is available, so the TRBD2 call from TCRdb remains unchecked. The CDR3 spans 16 residues. Per the germline V gene, CDR1 is SGHDN and CDR2 is FVKESK. The CDR3 protein is CASARLAGGSSETQYF.

The V and J genes are TRBV7-9 and TRBJ1-1. The CDR3 loop spans 12 amino acids. The germline gives CDR1 SEHNR, CDR2 FQNEAQ (reference sequence). CDR3 sequence: CASSLGRNEAFF. Full variable domain (outside the CDR3, taken from reference TRBV7-9 and TRBJ1-1): DTGVSQNPRHKITKRGQNVTFRCDPISEHNRLYWYRQTLGQGPEFLTYFQNEAQLEKSRLLSDRFSAERPKGSFSTLEIQRTEQGDSAMYLCASSLGRNEAFFGQGTRLTVV.

The gene calls are TRBV2 and TRBJ2-1; TCRdb's D call, TRBD2, is unchecked because there is no DNA. The germline CDR1 and CDR2 sequences are SNHLY and FYNNEI. The CDR3 runs 17 residues. The CDR3 sequence is CASSAGLAGGPYNEQFF.

The V call is TRBV5-1, the J call TRBJ1-2. Germline loops: CDR1 SGHRS, CDR2 YFSETQ. This CDR3 contains 13 residues. The chain's CDR3 is CASSQRYGYGYTF. The full variable domain, rest sourced from reference TRBV5-1 and TRBJ1-2, is KAGVTQTPRYLIKTRGQQVTLSCSPISGHRSVSWYQQTPGQGLQFLFEYFSETQRNKGNFPGRFSGRQFSNSRSEMNVSTLELGDSALYLCASSQRYGYGYTFGSGTRLTVV.

The gene calls are TRBV14 and TRBJ2-7. Germline V gene sequence: CDR1 SGHDN, CDR2 FVKESK. The CDR3 covers 12 residues. The CDR3 sequence is CASSQVNYEQYF.

The chain has TRBV7-2 and TRBJ2-5; TCRdb picks TRBD1, but there is no DNA to check that call. The germline V gene encodes CDR1 SGHTA and CDR2 FQGNSA. The CDR3 extends over 13 amino acids. CDR3 in amino acids: CASSLREGATQYF.

The V call is TRBV20-1, the J call TRBJ2-7; without DNA, the TCRdb call of TRBD1 cannot be checked. Germline V gene sequence: CDR1 DFQATT, CDR2 SNEGSKA (reference sequence). This CDR3 is built from 14 residues. This CDR3 reads CSASETGLSYEQYF.

This chain uses TRBV20-1 with TRBJ2-2; TCRdb returns TRBD1, unconfirmable since there is no DNA. This CDR3 is built from 14 residues. CDR1 and CDR2 from the germline V gene are DFQATT and SNEGSKA (reference sequence). The CDR3 sequence: CSASGGQGTGELFF.

This CDR3 is CSVTTGGWNTEAFF. The chain uses TRBV29-1 and TRBJ1-1; the D gene TCRdb calls, TRBD1, cannot be checked with no DNA. From germline, CDR1 is SQVTM and CDR2 ANQGSEA. There are 14 residues in the CDR3.

The CDR3 sequence: CSARDRRGASYNEQFF. The chain is built from TRBV20-1 and TRBJ2-1; the D call of TRBD2 rests on TCRdb alone, since no DNA is present to check it. Germline V gene lookup returns CDR1 DFQATT and CDR2 SNEGSKA (reference sequence). The CDR3 runs to 16 residues.

The chain couples TRBV6-1 to TRBJ2-1. CDR1 and CDR2 from the germline V gene are MNHNS and SASEGT. CDR3 length: 17 amino acids. CDR3 amino acids: CASTLHSKWASYNEQFF.

The chain has TRBV20-1 and TRBJ2-7; the TRBD1 assignment by TCRdb is unverifiable without DNA. CDR1 is DFQATT and CDR2 is SNEGSKA in the germline V gene (reference sequence). The CDR3 has 14 residues. The chain's CDR3 is CSAEDVGTNYEQYF.

The chain combines TRBV19 with TRBJ2-1; TCRdb picks TRBD1, but there is no DNA to check that call. The CDR3 is 15 amino acids. Looked up from germline, CDR1 is LNHDA and CDR2 is SQIVND (reference sequence). The chain's CDR3 is CASSPGPDSYNEQFF.

The rearrangement links TRBV20-1 to TRBJ2-7; without DNA, the TCRdb call of TRBD2 cannot be checked. CDR3 size: 15 residues. Germline loops: CDR1 DFQATT, CDR2 SNEGSKA (reference sequence). The CDR3 sequence is CSARDFLAGGYEQYF.

The chain is built from TRBV29-1 and TRBJ2-7. There are 11 residues in the CDR3. Germline CDR1 reads SQVTM; CDR2 reads ANQGSEA. CDR3: CSVESMNEQYF.

The V and J genes are TRBV12-3 or TRBV12-4 and TRBJ2-4; TCRdb calls TRBD1, which cannot be checked without DNA. The CDR3 is made up of 13 amino acids. This CDR3 reads CASRPRQGPIQYF.

The chain links TRBV11-2 to TRBJ2-1; the D call from TCRdb, TRBD2, cannot be confirmed without DNA. From germline, CDR1 is SGHAT and CDR2 FQNNGV. The CDR3 loop spans 15 amino acids. CDR3 sequence: CASSTTSGPYNEQFF.